One and the same sample provided the 10 T cell receptor beta chains below, sequenced in a study of T cell responses to AZD1222 COVID-19 vaccine. The data were produced by immunoSEQ multiplex PCR, yet TCRdb's version contains in-frame clones alone and is incomplete. The sample carries roughly 99,000 clones, about 89% recorded once. The material sequenced was peripheral blood, taken 28 days after the second AZD1222 dose. The receptor source for this set is an adult who received the AZD1222 COVID-19 vaccine.

This clone was seen a single time. The V and J genes are TRBV19 and TRBJ1-5; maybe TRBD1 (5 bases). V gave up 6 bases and J gave up 2 bases, with 14 bases separating them. Germline V gene sequence: CDR1 LNHDA, CDR2 SQIVND (reference sequence). CDR3 length: 15 amino acids. For the CDR3, the DNA is TGTGCCAGTAGGTCGTGGGGGTCGGGCAATCAGCCCCAGCATTTT. It specifies CASRSWGSGNQPQHF.

As regards this clone: The junction differs from germline at one of its ends, possibly a read error. The rearrangement joins TRBV7-2 to TRBJ2-2; possible D gene TRBD2, 6 bases. In germline, CDR1 is SGHTA, CDR2 FQGNSA. The CDR3 totals 15 residues. CDR3 sequence (DNA): TGTGCCAGCAGCTTAAAGGAGGGGAACGCCGGGGAGCTGTTTTTT. Protein sequence: CASSLKEGNAGELFF.

This clone was found once. CDR3 nucleotides: TGCAGCGTCTCGGTGGCGGGAAAGAACGAGCAGTACTTC. Protein: CSVSVAGKNEQYF. The chain couples TRBV29-1 to TRBJ2-7, with a weak D call TRBD2 (6 bases). V was shortened by 6 bases and J by 5 bases, with 17 bases between the two germline ends. Germline loops: CDR1 SQVTM, CDR2 ANQGSEA. The CDR3 contains 13 residues.

This clone was seen once. The genes are TRBV11-2 and TRBJ2-3; 16 nucleotides align to TRBD2. This CDR3 spans 16 amino acids. Germline trimming cut 4 bases from V and 5 bases from J; bases unmatched to any gene: 3. In germline, CDR1 is SGHAT, CDR2 FQNNGV. For the CDR3, the DNA is TGTGCCAGCAGCTCGGGACTAGCGGGAGGGCTAGATACGCAGTATTTT. Its protein product is CASSSGLAGGLDTQYF. Full variable domain (outside the CDR3, taken from reference TRBV11-2 and TRBJ2-3): EAGVAQSPRYKIIEKRQSVAFWCNPISGHATLYWYQQILGQGPKLLIQFQNNGVVDDSQLPKDRFSAERLKGVDSTLKIQPAKLEDSAVYLCASSSGLAGGLDTQYFGPGTRLTVL.

V gene TRBV19 combines with J gene TRBJ2-5; D is perhaps TRBD1 or TRBD2 (6 bases each). CDR3 length: 14 residues. Trimming removed 7 bases from V and 5 bases from J, with 17 bases in between. The germline CDR1 and CDR2 sequences are LNHDA and SQIVND (reference sequence). CDR3 amino acids: CASKNQGGGETQYF. The CDR3 DNA sequence: TGTGCCAGTAAAAATCAAGGGGGAGGCGAGACCCAGTACTTC.

V usage is TRBV19 and J usage is TRBJ2-7; 8 bases agree with TRBD2. Germline-derived CDR1 and CDR2 are LNHDA and SQIVND (reference sequence). The CDR3 is made up of 13 amino acids. V gave up 9 bases and J gave up 3 bases; unmatched junction bases: 7. The CDR3 DNA reads as TGTGCCAGCACGGCCGGGACTAGCTACGAGCAGTACTTC. The encoded protein is CASTAGTSYEQYF.

This chain uses TRBV6-5 with TRBJ1-2; 10 bases fit TRBD1. J was trimmed by 6 bases and V by 0 bases; bases with no gene match: 4. In germline, CDR1 is MNHEY, CDR2 SVGAGI. The CDR3 is made up of 15 amino acids. The CDR3: CASSYSTGTGDGYTF. For the CDR3, the DNA is TGTGCCAGCAGTTACTCGACAGGGACAGGGGATGGCTACACCTTC.

V is TRBV24-1 and J is TRBJ1-2; 7 bases align to TRBD1. V shed 4 bases and J 0 bases; nucleotides not matched to a gene: 10. In germline, CDR1 is KGHDR, CDR2 SFDVKD. The CDR3 extends over 17 amino acids. CDR3 protein: CATSDDNPGTANYGYTF. As DNA, the CDR3 is TGTGCCACCAGTGACGACAACCCCGGGACAGCTAACTATGGCTACACCTTC.

The count of this clone is one. The chain uses TRBV27 and TRBJ2-3; 13 nucleotides match TRBD2. Germline loops: CDR1 MNHEY, CDR2 SMNVEV (reference sequence). The CDR3 runs 16 residues. After removal of 5 bases from V and 4 bases from J, the junction contained 6 bases not matched to a gene. This CDR3 reads CASSGRTSGGSDTQYF. CDR3 DNA sequence: TGTGCCAGCAGTGGAAGGACTAGCGGGGGCTCAGATACGCAGTATTTT.

The rearrangement uses TRBV5-1 and TRBJ2-3; D remains ambiguous. Germline V CDR1 and CDR2: SGHRS, YFSETQ. Trimming removed 0 bases at V and 1 base at J, with 12 bases between. CDR3 size: 16 residues. CDR3 sequence reads: CASSLASRLGTDTQYF. The CDR3 DNA follows: TGCGCCAGCAGCTTGGCCTCCCGTCTGGGCACAGATACGCAGTATTTT.